This entry concerns a single T cell receptor (beta chain). This entry comes from a study of blood T cell repertoires in COVID-19. Study background: COVID-19 samples collected from the United States, Italy and Spain covered acute and convalescent phases. Sample material is recorded as cDNA or gDNA derived from T cells, B-cell-depleted T cells, or PBMCs.

Authors' analysis steps: Researchers report that nucleated cell counts were estimated from reference gene primer amplification. TCRdb keeps only in-frame clones here, not all; method: immunoSEQ multiplex PCR. That table supplies the V and J calls and clone size; D and trimming were determined from the DNA. Among nearly 110,000 clones listed, about 91% were seen once. The CDR3 length is 13 residues. J lost 8 bases, V lost 6 bases, and 9 bases had no gene match. Germline V gene data show CDR1 as MNHEY and CDR2 as SVGAGI. Specimen: peripheral blood. This sequence joins TRBV6-5 and TRBJ1-2; the match to TRBD1 covers 7 bases. The receptor was derived from a man aged 50-60 years with active or convalescent COVID-19. CDR3 in amino acids: CASRTTGVEGYTF. Here the CDR3 DNA reads TGTGCCAGCAGAACCACAGGGGTGGAGGGCTACACCTTC.